A selection of T cell receptor beta chains follows, all from one sample in a study of blood T cell repertoires in COVID-19. Produced via immunoSEQ multiplex PCR; TCRdb's table is partial and in-frame only. Of 350,000 to 400,000 clones listed, 85% to 90% were seen once; the top ten hold about 1%. Specimen: PBMCs or T cells enriched from blood (not recorded which). The receptors come from a young man who had recovered from COVID-19. The CDR3 runs from the conserved cysteine through the conserved F or W. A D gene is named only where the DNA matches it firmly. Rows give clone size only sometimes, using once, few, many, or a class for an expanded clone.

d_gene	v_gene	abundance	j_gene	CDR3nt	CDR3aa
TRBD1	TRBV9	NA	TRBJ1-4	TGTGCCAGCAGCAAACGGACAGGGCGTGATGAAAAACTGTTTTTT	CASSKRTGRDEKLFF
TRBD1	TRBV7-2	NA	TRBJ1-2	TGTGCCAGCAGCCAGGACAGGGACCAAGCTAACTATGGCTACACCTTC	CASSQDRDQANYGYTF
TRBD2	TRBV23-1	NA	TRBJ2-1	TGCGCCAGCAGCCCCGGACTAGCGGGAGTGCTTGGCTCCTACAATGAGCAGTTCTTC	CASSPGLAGVLGSYNEQFF
TRBD1	TRBV30	NA	TRBJ1-6	TGTGCCTGGAGTGAAGGGGGCGCAATCTATAATTCACCCCTCCACTTT	CAWSEGGAIYNSPLHF
TRBD1	TRBV6-5	NA	TRBJ2-1	TGTGCCAGCAGTCCTCGGACAGGGGGCAATGAGCAGTTCTTC	CASSPRTGGNEQFF
TRBD2	TRBV3-1/TRBV3-2	NA	TRBJ2-7	TGTGCCAGCAGCCAAGATCCCAACCTAGCGGGAGCGGGGATATACGAGCAGTACTTC	CASSQDPNLAGAGIYEQYF
NA	TRBV3-1/TRBV3-2	NA	TRBJ2-3	TGTGCCAGCAGCCAGGATAGCGGAGCCGCCACAGATACGCAGTATTTT	CASSQDSGAATDTQYF
NA	TRBV18	NA	TRBJ1-5	TGTGCCAGCACCCCTGGCGGGGGCAATCAGCCCCAGCATTTT	CASTPGGGNQPQHF
NA	TRBV25-1	NA	TRBJ2-2	TGTGCCAGCAGCCTCGGGTCCGGGGAGCTGTTTTTT	CASSLGSGELFF
NA	TRBV18	once	TRBJ2-7	TGTGCCAGCTCCAGACTGCCCGACTACGAGCAGTACTTC	CASSRLPDYEQYF
NA	TRBV7-3	NA	TRBJ2-7	TGTGCCAGCAGCTACCCTCACGGGGGGCTCGACGAGCAGTACTTC	CASSYPHGGLDEQYF
NA	TRBV27	NA	TRBJ1-2	TGTGCCAGCAGTAACCTATTCGGGGGCTACACCTTC	CASSNLFGGYTF
NA	TRBV7-6	NA	TRBJ1-1	TGTGCCAGCAGCTTAGCCTCAGACACTGAAGCTTTCTTT	CASSLASDTEAFF
NA	TRBV5-1	once	TRBJ2-3	TGCGCCAGCAGCGTAGTTAGAGCGGTGCGCACAGATACGCAGTATTTT	CASSVVRAVRTDTQYF
NA	TRBV4-1	once	TRBJ1-2	TGCGCCAGCAGCCAAGTCGAGGCTTTCGATAAGGGGGGCTACACCTTC	CASSQVEAFDKGGYTF
NA	TRBV5-1	NA	TRBJ1-6	TGCGCCAGCCGCGATAGAGAGAATTCACCCCTCCACTTT	CASRDRENSPLHF
TRBD2	TRBV9	NA	TRBJ2-1	TGTGCCAGCAGCAGAAGCGGGGGGTCTTACAATGAGCAGTTCTTC	CASSRSGGSYNEQFF
TRBD1	TRBV18	few	TRBJ1-1	TGTGCCAGCTCACCTGGACAGGGGACCCCTGAAGCTTTCTTT	CASSPGQGTPEAFF
TRBD1	TRBV6-1	NA	TRBJ1-1	TGTGCCAGCAGTGATTTGGGACAGAGGAACACTGAAGCTTTCTTT	CASSDLGQRNTEAFF
TRBD2	TRBV19	NA	TRBJ2-3	TGTGCCAGTCGTGAACGGGGGGGGCCGGTTACGCAGTATTTT	CASRERGGPVTQYF
TRBD2	TRBV18	NA	TRBJ2-1	TGTGCCAGCTCACCACCCGGCGGGAGGGGACACAATGAGCAGTTCTTC	CASSPPGGRGHNEQFF
NA	TRBV11-1	once	TRBJ2-5	TGTGCCAGCAGCCCCCAAGGGGATCAAGAGACCCAGTACTTC	CASSPQGDQETQYF
NA	TRBV12-3/TRBV12-4	NA	TRBJ2-3	TGTGCCAGCAGTTCGGGAATCACAGATACGCAGTATTTT	CASSSGITDTQYF
NA	TRBV9	once	TRBJ2-5	TGTGCCAGCAGCGTAGCTGGGAGTTTGGGAGAGACCCAGTACTTC	CASSVAGSLGETQYF
NA	TRBV13	NA	TRBJ2-3	TGTGCCAGCAGCTTAGGGGGCTTAGAGAATCCAGATACGCAGTATTTT	CASSLGGLENPDTQYF
TRBD2	TRBV6-1	NA	TRBJ2-1	TGTGCCAGCAGTGATCGGTGGGGGGGCTACAATGAGCAGTTCTTC	CASSDRWGGYNEQFF
TRBD1	TRBV5-1	NA	TRBJ2-3	TGCGCCAGCAGCTTTGCGACAGGGGGCCTTATTGTTACGCAGTATTTT	CASSFATGGLIVTQYF
TRBD1	TRBV24-1	NA	TRBJ2-2	TGTGCCACCAGTGATTCGGGACAGGGGATTACCGGGGAGCTGTTTTTT	CATSDSGQGITGELFF
NA	TRBV7-6	NA	TRBJ2-7	TGTGCCAGCAGCTTATACGGCTCCTACGAGCAGTACTTC	CASSLYGSYEQYF
NA	TRBV5-1	NA	TRBJ1-2	TGCGCCAGCAGCTCTTCGGGGGATTATGGCTACACCTTC	CASSSSGDYGYTF
NA	TRBV29-1	few	TRBJ1-3	TGCAGCGTAGCTAGGGGAGGGGGCTCTGGAAACACCATATATTTT	CSVARGGGSGNTIYF
NA	TRBV27	NA	TRBJ2-7	TGTGCCAGCAGTTTACTGGGGCCCTACGAGCAGTACTTC	CASSLLGPYEQYF
TRBD2	TRBV5-1	NA	TRBJ2-3	TGCGCCAGCAGCGTACGCATAGCGGGGGGGAACACAGATACGCAGTATTTT	CASSVRIAGGNTDTQYF
NA	TRBV19	NA	TRBJ1-3	TGTGCCAGTAGTACCCTGACAGAAGCTGGAAACACCATATATTTT	CASSTLTEAGNTIYF
TRBD1	TRBV27	NA	TRBJ2-1	TGTGCCAGCAGCCCCGGGACAGCCTTAACCTACAATGAGCAGTTCTTC	CASSPGTALTYNEQFF
NA	TRBV27	NA	TRBJ1-2	TGTGCCAGCCGTCCCCGGGGAACCTATAACTATGGCTACACCTTC	CASRPRGTYNYGYTF
NA	TRBV10-1	NA	TRBJ2-2	TGCGCCAGCAGTGATATCGGGGAGCTGTTTTTT	CASSDIGELFF
TRBD2	TRBV3-1/TRBV3-2	once	TRBJ2-3	TGTGCCAGCAGCCATTTAGCGGGGAGCACAGATACGCAGTATTTT	CASSHLAGSTDTQYF
NA	TRBV25-1	NA	TRBJ1-2	TGTGCCAGCAGTGACAATCAGGGCAACTATGGCTACACCTTC	CASSDNQGNYGYTF
TRBD1	TRBV28	once	TRBJ1-1	TGTGCCAGCAGCAACAGGGGGCGGACTGAAGCTTTCTTT	CASSNRGRTEAFF
TRBD1	TRBV6-5	NA	TRBJ2-7	TGTGCCAGCAGTAGAGATTGGACAGGATCCTACGAGCAGTACTTC	CASSRDWTGSYEQYF
NA	TRBV25-1	NA	TRBJ2-5	TGTGCCAGCAGTGAATATCGGGGAGTGGGAGTAAACCAAGAGACCCAGTACTTC	CASSEYRGVGVNQETQYF
NA	TRBV9	NA	TRBJ1-3	TGTGCCAGCAGCGTAGACGGGGGGCTTGGAAACACCATATATTTT	CASSVDGGLGNTIYF